A selection of T cell receptor beta chains follows, all from one sample in a study of regulatory T cells in long-lasting Graves disease. Each CDR3 protein gets one entry after TCRdb re-called the multiplex PCR reads with MiXCR. The table includes 400,000 to 550,000 distinct CDR3 sequences, around 17% detected once. The same sample was also studied in work on T cells in Graves' hyperthyroidism and ophthalmopathy.

Specimen: peripheral blood mononuclear cells (PBMCs), collected at new diagnosis, from a patient treated with antithyroid drugs. The receptors here all came from a woman between 18 and 30 years old with Graves disease. CDR3s include the opening cysteine and the closing phenylalanine or tryptophan. D genes are given only for firm matches. Clone size, where shown, is once, few, many, or a class for clones that have expanded.

abundance: many; j_gene: TRBJ2-2; v_gene: TRBV12-3/TRBV12-4; d_gene: TRBD2; CDR3aa: CASSPVAGGGTGELFF; CDR3nt: TGTGCCAGCAGTCCCGTAGCGGGTGGGGGCACCGGGGAGCTGTTTTTT
abundance: NA; j_gene: TRBJ2-1; v_gene: TRBV20-1; d_gene: TRBD2; CDR3aa: CSAIGGRASEQFF; CDR3nt: TGCAGTGCTATAGGAGGGAGGGCCAGTGAGCAGTTCTTC
abundance: many; j_gene: TRBJ1-1; v_gene: TRBV29-1; d_gene: TRBD1; CDR3aa: CSVEDLQGAGAFF; CDR3nt: TGCAGCGTTGAAGATTTGCAGGGGGCAGGAGCTTTCTTT
abundance: many; j_gene: TRBJ2-1; v_gene: TRBV12-3/TRBV12-4; d_gene: NA; CDR3aa: CASGRLEGYNEQFF; CDR3nt: TGTGCCAGCGGCCGACTAGAGGGCTACAATGAGCAGTTCTTC
abundance: NA; j_gene: TRBJ2-2; v_gene: TRBV11-2; d_gene: NA; CDR3aa: CASSTHDERVGELFF; CDR3nt: TGTGCCAGCAGCACCCATGATGAGCGCGTCGGGGAGCTGTTTTTT
abundance: few; j_gene: TRBJ1-1; v_gene: TRBV29-1; d_gene: NA; CDR3aa: CSVQTGMNTEAFF; CDR3nt: TGCAGCGTTCAAACAGGGATGAACACTGAAGCTTTCTTT
abundance: NA; j_gene: TRBJ1-1; v_gene: TRBV9; d_gene: TRBD1; CDR3aa: CASRREGASNTEAFF; CDR3nt: TGTGCCAGCAGAAGAGAGGGGGCCTCGAACACTGAAGCTTTCTTT
abundance: many; j_gene: TRBJ2-5; v_gene: TRBV2; d_gene: TRBD2; CDR3aa: CASRWTSGIWETQYF; CDR3nt: TGTGCCAGCAGGTGGACTAGCGGGATTTGGGAGACCCAGTACTTC
abundance: NA; j_gene: TRBJ1-5; v_gene: TRBV20-1; d_gene: NA; CDR3aa: CRPDQELSNQPQHF; CDR3nt: TGCAGACCGGACCAGGAACTTAGCAATCAGCCCCAGCATTTT
abundance: many; j_gene: TRBJ2-3; v_gene: TRBV28; d_gene: NA; CDR3aa: CATYNPQDTQYF; CDR3nt: TGTGCCACGTATAATCCCCAAGATACGCAGTATTTT
abundance: NA; j_gene: TRBJ1-5; v_gene: TRBV12-3/TRBV12-4; d_gene: NA; CDR3aa: CASSRGQATQPQHF; CDR3nt: TGTGCCAGCAGCCGAGGACAAGCCACTCAGCCCCAGCATTTT
abundance: NA; j_gene: TRBJ2-6; v_gene: TRBV27; d_gene: NA; CDR3aa: CASSGESGANVLTF; CDR3nt: TGTGCCAGCAGTGGGGAATCTGGGGCCAACGTCCTGACTTTC
abundance: NA; j_gene: TRBJ2-7; v_gene: TRBV28; d_gene: NA; CDR3aa: CANTLTGTDEQYF; CDR3nt: TGTGCCAACACCTTAACAGGGACGGACGAGCAGTACTTC
abundance: few; j_gene: TRBJ1-2; v_gene: TRBV7-3; d_gene: TRBD1; CDR3aa: CASTPTGTGVGGYTF; CDR3nt: TGTGCCAGCACCCCAACCGGGACAGGGGTCGGTGGCTACACCTTC
abundance: many; j_gene: TRBJ2-3; v_gene: TRBV7-3; d_gene: NA; CDR3aa: CASSFEGSPPDTQYF; CDR3nt: TGTGCCAGCAGCTTTGAAGGGAGTCCCCCAGATACGCAGTATTTT
abundance: many; j_gene: TRBJ2-3; v_gene: TRBV4-1; d_gene: TRBD2; CDR3aa: CASSYPGRRDSGVTDTQYF; CDR3nt: TGCGCCAGCAGCTACCCCGGGCGGAGAGATAGCGGGGTTACAGATACGCAGTATTTT
abundance: many; j_gene: TRBJ2-5; v_gene: TRBV12-3/TRBV12-4; d_gene: NA; CDR3aa: CASSLVVGEETQYF; CDR3nt: TGTGCCAGCAGTTTAGTTGTAGGGGAAGAGACCCAGTACTTC
abundance: many; j_gene: TRBJ2-7; v_gene: TRBV27; d_gene: NA; CDR3aa: CASSKSGPLSYEQYF; CDR3nt: TGTGCCAGCAGTAAATCGGGCCCCCTGTCCTACGAGCAGTACTTC
abundance: few; j_gene: TRBJ2-3; v_gene: TRBV10-3; d_gene: NA; CDR3aa: CASSLARGKGTDTQYF; CDR3nt: TGTGCCAGCAGTTTAGCTCGTGGGAAGGGCACAGATACGCAGTATTTT
abundance: once; j_gene: TRBJ2-1; v_gene: TRBV12-3/TRBV12-4; d_gene: TRBD2; CDR3aa: CASSFSAGGREQFF; CDR3nt: TGTGCCAGCAGTTTCTCGGCGGGAGGGCGGGAGCAGTTCTTC
abundance: many; j_gene: TRBJ1-1; v_gene: TRBV7-8; d_gene: TRBD1; CDR3aa: CASSSRDRGRSEAFF; CDR3nt: TGTGCCAGCAGCTCCCGGGACAGGGGAAGATCTGAAGCTTTCTTT
abundance: few; j_gene: TRBJ1-6; v_gene: TRBV15; d_gene: NA; CDR3aa: CATSRDRLLNSPLHF; CDR3nt: TGTGCCACCAGCAGAGACAGGTTGTTGAATTCACCCCTCCACTTT
abundance: few; j_gene: TRBJ2-1; v_gene: TRBV20-1; d_gene: NA; CDR3aa: CSANRDRSRYNEQFF; CDR3nt: TGCAGTGCTAACAGGGACCGTAGCCGCTACAATGAGCAGTTCTTC
abundance: many; j_gene: TRBJ2-1; v_gene: TRBV28; d_gene: TRBD2; CDR3aa: CASSFSPALAGVDEQFF; CDR3nt: TGTGCCAGCAGTTTTTCCCCGGCACTAGCGGGAGTAGATGAGCAGTTCTTC
abundance: NA; j_gene: TRBJ2-3; v_gene: TRBV9; d_gene: TRBD2; CDR3aa: CASSVALAVTDTQYF; CDR3nt: TGTGCCAGCAGCGTAGCACTAGCGGTCACAGATACGCAGTATTTT
abundance: few; j_gene: TRBJ2-5; v_gene: TRBV4-3; d_gene: TRBD1; CDR3aa: CASSQTGTETQYF; CDR3nt: TGCGCCAGCAGCCAGACAGGGACGGAGACCCAGTACTTC
abundance: few; j_gene: TRBJ2-1; v_gene: TRBV7-3; d_gene: TRBD2; CDR3aa: CASSPGTSGPPRGSYNEQFF; CDR3nt: TGTGCCAGCAGCCCGGGGACTAGCGGACCCCCGAGGGGCTCCTACAATGAGCAGTTCTTC
abundance: many; j_gene: TRBJ2-1; v_gene: TRBV2; d_gene: NA; CDR3aa: CASSESRGGRNEQFF; CDR3nt: TGTGCCAGCAGTGAATCCCGGGGAGGTCGCAATGAGCAGTTCTTC
abundance: many; j_gene: TRBJ2-7; v_gene: TRBV7-9; d_gene: TRBD1; CDR3aa: CASTQGTENYEQYF; CDR3nt: TGTGCCAGCACCCAGGGGACAGAGAACTACGAGCAGTACTTC
abundance: few; j_gene: TRBJ2-7; v_gene: TRBV5-1; d_gene: NA; CDR3aa: CASSSDQGQYF; CDR3nt: TGCGCCAGCAGCTCCGATCAGGGGCAGTACTTC
abundance: few; j_gene: TRBJ2-7; v_gene: TRBV30; d_gene: TRBD2; CDR3aa: CAWNVAGEGEQYF; CDR3nt: TGTGCCTGGAATGTAGCGGGAGAAGGCGAGCAGTACTTC
abundance: NA; j_gene: TRBJ2-1; v_gene: TRBV20-1; d_gene: TRBD2; CDR3aa: CSAEGLAGENEQFF; CDR3nt: TGCAGCGCCGAAGGCCTAGCGGGAGAGAATGAGCAGTTCTTC
abundance: many; j_gene: TRBJ2-1; v_gene: TRBV29-1; d_gene: NA; CDR3aa: CSVDLNSEYNEQFF; CDR3nt: TGCAGCGTTGACCTAAATTCGGAATACAATGAGCAGTTCTTC
abundance: many; j_gene: TRBJ1-2; v_gene: TRBV6-5; d_gene: NA; CDR3aa: CASSYSRALNYGYTF; CDR3nt: TGTGCCAGCAGTTATTCAAGGGCCCTAAACTATGGCTACACCTTC
abundance: many; j_gene: TRBJ1-2; v_gene: TRBV5-1; d_gene: NA; CDR3aa: CASGDGGNYGYTF; CDR3nt: TGCGCCAGCGGGGACGGGGGGAACTATGGCTACACCTTC
abundance: NA; j_gene: TRBJ1-4; v_gene: TRBV29-1; d_gene: NA; CDR3aa: CSVIGEATNEKLFF; CDR3nt: TGCAGCGTTATCGGAGAGGCAACTAATGAAAAACTGTTTTTT
abundance: NA; j_gene: TRBJ2-3; v_gene: TRBV7-2; d_gene: TRBD2; CDR3aa: CASSSGLASFTQYF; CDR3nt: TGTGCCAGCAGCTCAGGACTAGCGTCTTTCACGCAGTATTTT
abundance: many; j_gene: TRBJ2-7; v_gene: TRBV4-1; d_gene: NA; CDR3aa: CASSQEWRSSYEQYF; CDR3nt: TGCGCCAGCAGCCAGGAATGGCGGAGCTCCTACGAGCAGTACTTC
abundance: many; j_gene: TRBJ2-1; v_gene: TRBV28; d_gene: NA; CDR3aa: CASRTRSQSYNEQFF; CDR3nt: TGTGCCAGCAGGACTAGGTCCCAGTCCTACAATGAGCAGTTCTTC
abundance: few; j_gene: TRBJ2-7; v_gene: TRBV4-3; d_gene: NA; CDR3aa: CASSQFLDYEQYF; CDR3nt: TGCGCCAGCAGCCAATTTCTAGATTACGAGCAGTACTTC
abundance: many; j_gene: TRBJ2-2; v_gene: TRBV5-6; d_gene: TRBD2; CDR3aa: CASSLGPSGRLNTGELFF; CDR3nt: TGTGCCAGCAGCTTGGGACCTAGCGGGAGGCTTAACACCGGGGAGCTGTTTTTT
abundance: few; j_gene: TRBJ2-1; v_gene: TRBV6-5; d_gene: NA; CDR3aa: CASSYLTQQFF; CDR3nt: TGTGCCAGCAGTTATCTGACACAGCAGTTCTTC
abundance: many; j_gene: TRBJ2-1; v_gene: TRBV6-1; d_gene: NA; CDR3aa: CASSMSERAYNEQFF; CDR3nt: TGTGCCAGCTCAATGAGTGAAAGGGCCTACAATGAGCAGTTCTTC
abundance: many; j_gene: TRBJ2-1; v_gene: TRBV7-8; d_gene: NA; CDR3aa: CASKQGTATIEQFF; CDR3nt: TGTGCCAGCAAACAAGGGACCGCTACTATTGAGCAGTTCTTC
abundance: many; j_gene: TRBJ2-7; v_gene: TRBV6-5; d_gene: TRBD2; CDR3aa: CASSYQLRLAGNYEQYF; CDR3nt: TGTGCCAGCAGTTACCAACTTCGACTAGCTGGAAACTACGAGCAGTACTTC
abundance: many; j_gene: TRBJ1-3; v_gene: TRBV2; d_gene: TRBD1; CDR3aa: CASSEDRGALPPSGNTIYF; CDR3nt: TGTGCCAGCAGTGAAGACAGGGGAGCCCTTCCTCCCTCTGGAAACACCATATATTTT